This TCR beta chain was captured by sequencing in a study of blood T cell repertoires in COVID-19. The wider study: Both acute and convalescent COVID-19 samples were obtained from the United States, Italy and Spain. T cells, B-cell-depleted T cells, or PBMCs provided the cDNA or gDNA that served as material.

In the study's own analysis: Cell counts per sample came from amplifying reference gene primers. The table came from immunoSEQ multiplex PCR; TCRdb's copy has only in-frame clones and leaves some out. Clone size and V and J calls were adopted from that table, with D and trimming inferred from the DNA. The sample lists tens of thousands of clones, about 93% occurring once. A single count supports this clone. The CDR3 extends over 17 amino acids. Unmatched junction bases numbered 9, after V lost 4 bases and J lost 0 bases. Germline lookup yields CDR1 SGDLS and CDR2 YYNGEE. The rearrangement links TRBV9 to TRBJ1-3; 8 nucleotides match TRBD1. Sequencing was performed on peripheral blood. The TCR comes from a human donor in a cohort sampled during active COVID-19. The CDR3 DNA sequence: TGTGCCAGCAGCCCAACGACAGGGGTAGGCTCTGGAAACACCATATATTTT. This gives the protein CASSPTTGVGSGNTIYF. Full variable domain (missing parts from reference TRBV9 and TRBJ1-3): DSGVTQTPKHLITATGQRVTLRCSPRSGDLSVYWYQQSLDQGLQFLIQYYNGEERAKGNILERFSAQQFPDLHSELNLSSLELGDSALYFCASSPTTGVGSGNTIYFGEGSWLTVV.